A single sample is the source of the 22 T cell receptor beta chains below, sequenced in a study of CD8+ T cells in alopecia areata. Regarding treatment: oral pan-JAK inhibitor, 5-10 mg twice daily. cDNA prepared by RNA extraction and subsequent reverse transcription served as the template for sequencing. Sequenced by immunoSEQ multiplex PCR; TCRdb stores in-frame clones only, minus some. Of over 95,000 clones in the sample, roughly three fifths were seen once. The material was CD4+ T cells sorted from blood, obtained at week 24, from a patient treated with tofacitinib. These receptors were obtained from a human donor with alopecia areata.

The gene calls are TRBV29-1 and TRBJ1-1; D ambiguous. CDR1 and CDR2 from the germline V gene are SQVTM and ANQGSEA. V lost 6 bases, J lost 3 bases, and 14 bases lay in between. The CDR3 length is 13 residues. The CDR3, as DNA: TGCAGCGTCTCCCAGCCTCGACACACTGAAGCTTTCTTT. As protein: CSVSQPRHTEAFF.

The chain carries TRBV2 and TRBJ2-3, with D maybe TRBD2 (6 bases). The CDR3 extends over 14 amino acids. In germline, CDR1 is SNHLY, CDR2 FYNNEI. Deletions cut 7 bases from V and 4 bases from J, with 15 bases between. The CDR3 DNA reads TGTGCCAGCAACACCGGGGGAGGCCCAGATACGCAGTATTTT. The encoded protein is CASNTGGGPDTQYF.

J is TRBJ1-1 and V is TRBV4-2; D ambiguous. The V gene lost 7 bases and the J gene lost 2 bases, with 11 bases spanning the gap. The CDR3 spans 13 residues. Looked up from germline, CDR1 is LGHNA and CDR2 is YNFKEQ. Here the CDR3 DNA reads TGTGCCAGCACCATCTCGGTAAACACTGAAGCTTTCTTT. Encoded protein: CASTISVNTEAFF.

The chain carries TRBV29-1 and TRBJ2-3, with TRBD1 identical over 9 bases. V lost 4 bases to trimming and J lost 2 bases; unmatched junction nucleotides: 4. Germline-derived CDR1 and CDR2 are SQVTM and ANQGSEA. This CDR3 has 14 residues. This CDR3 reads CSVGGQGSTDTQYF. The CDR3 DNA reads TGCAGCGTTGGGGGACAGGGATCCACAGATACGCAGTATTTT.

V gene TRBV7-2 combines with J gene TRBJ2-3, with TRBD1 matching 8 bases. The CDR3 has 13 amino acids. Germline CDR1 reads SGHTA; CDR2 reads FQGNSA. V dropped 5 bases and J dropped 8; count of bases not matched to a gene: 6. In DNA, the CDR3 is TGTGCCAGCAGCCCTTATCAGGGGGCTACGCAGTATTTT. Residues: CASSPYQGATQYF.

The chain uses TRBV10-3 and TRBJ2-1; perhaps D is TRBD1 or TRBD2 (6 bases each). This CDR3 is 15 amino acids long. Germline V gene data show CDR1 as ENHRY and CDR2 as SYGVKD. The V end was cut by 4 bases, the J end by 5 bases, with 15 bases between. DNA of the CDR3: TGTGCCATCAGTGGAGGGGGGCGAGGGAACAATGAGCAGTTCTTC. Translation gives CAISGGGRGNNEQFF.

V usage is TRBV5-1 and J usage is TRBJ1-5, with D perhaps TRBD1 (5 bases). CDR1 is SGHRS and CDR2 is YFSETQ in the germline V gene. This CDR3 has 14 amino acids. The V gene lost 4 bases and the J gene lost 3 bases, with 11 bases spanning the gap. CDR3 amino acids: CASSPDSPNQPQHF. CDR3 in DNA: TGCGCCAGCAGCCCTGACAGCCCCAATCAGCCCCAGCATTTT.

This clone has more than one count but fewer than ten. The V and J genes are TRBV25-1 and TRBJ2-7; D is perhaps TRBD1 or TRBD2 (7 bases each). V lost 6 bases and J 7 bases, leaving 19 bases between the germline ends. The germline V gene encodes CDR1 MGHDK and CDR2 SYGVNS. The CDR3 length is 14 residues. The CDR3 DNA follows: TGTGCCAGCAGGGGACCAGGGGGGGAAGGGGAGCAGTACTTC. Encoded protein: CASRGPGGEGEQYF.

This chain uses TRBV29-1 with TRBJ1-1; TRBD1 matches at 8 bases. This CDR3 has 15 residues. CDR1 SQVTM and CDR2 ANQGSEA come from the germline V gene. V dropped 0 bases and J dropped 10; count of bases not matched to a gene: 13. This chain's CDR3 is CSVEDSSGGSGIAFF. The DNA for the CDR3 is TGCAGCGTTGAAGATAGTTCAGGGGGCTCCGGGATAGCTTTCTTT.

This clone was seen only a few times. This rearrangement joins TRBV29-1 to TRBJ2-5; TRBD2 matches at 12 bases. With V trimmed by 5 bases and J by 0 bases, 4 bases remained unmatched. This CDR3 is built from 15 residues. The germline V gene has CDR1 SQVTM and CDR2 ANQGSEA. CDR3 amino acids: CSVKRTSGNQETQYF. In DNA form, the CDR3 reads TGCAGCGTTAAGCGGACTAGCGGGAACCAAGAGACCCAGTACTTC.

This clone has just a few counts. The gene calls are TRBV25-1 and TRBJ1-6; D might be TRBD1 (5 bases). Trimming took 7 bases from V and 10 from J, leaving 17 bases between them. The CDR3 spans 14 residues. Germline V gene data show CDR1 as MGHDK and CDR2 as SYGVNS. The chain's CDR3 is CASTQGIMNSPLHF. The CDR3 nucleotides read TGTGCCAGCACCCAGGGCATAATGAACTCACCCCTCCACTTT.

V gene TRBV2 combines with J gene TRBJ1-1; D is possibly TRBD1 (6 bases). The CDR3 loop spans 12 amino acids. Per germline, CDR1 SNHLY and CDR2 FYNNEI. Trimming stripped 5 bases from V and 7 bases from J, with 11 bases between. The CDR3 DNA follows: TGTGCCAGCAGTTATTCAGGGGTTGAAGCTTTCTTT. It specifies CASSYSGVEAFF.

V is TRBV4-3 and J is TRBJ2-1; TRBD2 matches 11 bases. J was trimmed by 4 bases and V by 0 bases; bases with no gene match: 5. The CDR3 runs 17 residues. Germline V gene data show CDR1 as LGHNA and CDR2 as YSLEER. CDR3 loop: CASSQDFGTSGYNEQFF. DNA of the CDR3: TGCGCCAGCAGCCAAGATTTCGGGACTAGCGGTTACAATGAGCAGTTCTTC.

The rearrangement uses TRBV4-3 and TRBJ2-3, with 7 bases matching TRBD2. With 1 base clipped from V and 1 base from J, the junction kept 5 bases outside the gene matches. Germline lookup yields CDR1 LGHNA and CDR2 YSLEER. This CDR3 is built from 16 residues. The CDR3 DNA follows: TGCGCCAGCAGCCAAGGGTACAGCGGGGGCACAGATACGCAGTATTTT. Residues: CASSQGYSGGTDTQYF.

To note about this clone: Given a much more abundant clone one base away, this may be a read error. This rearrangement joins TRBV7-9 to TRBJ2-2, with no clear D. The germline gives CDR1 SEHNR, CDR2 FQNEAQ (reference sequence). V shed 2 bases and J shed 1 base, with 2 bases lying between them. There are 13 residues in the CDR3. CDR3 in DNA: TGTGCCAGCAGCTTAAAGAACACCGGGGAGCTGTTTTTT. Translated: CASSLKNTGELFF. Variable domain in full (rest from reference TRBV7-9 and TRBJ2-2): DTGVSQNPRHKITKRGQNVTFRCDPISEHNRLYWYRQTLGQGPEFLTYFQNEAQLEKSRLLSDRFSAERPKGSFSTLEIQRTEQGDSAMYLCASSLKNTGELFFGEGSRLTVL.

This chain connects TRBV30 to TRBJ2-1; D is ambiguous. This CDR3 spans 15 amino acids. Germline V lookup: CDR1 GTSNPN, CDR2 SVGIG (reference sequence). Between the trimmed V and J ends, which lost 2 bases and 2 bases, there was a span of 13 bases. CDR3 loop: CAWSRPAVPYNEQFF. Written as DNA, the CDR3 is TGTGCCTGGAGTCGGCCGGCGGTGCCCTACAATGAGCAGTTCTTC.

In its sample, this clone was seen a few times. This chain connects TRBV5-6 to TRBJ2-7; D is undetermined. This CDR3 has 13 amino acids. V lost 3 bases to trimming and J lost 0 bases, with 7 bases between them. Germline CDR1 is SGHDT and CDR2 is YYEEEE. The CDR3 reads CASSWKGSYEQYF. CDR3 in DNA: TGTGCCAGCAGCTGGAAGGGCTCCTACGAGCAGTACTTC.

This sequence joins TRBV5-1 and TRBJ2-5, with 7 bases lining up with TRBD2. J gave up 3 bases and V 4 bases, and 6 bases lay outside the gene matches. This CDR3 is 14 amino acids long. Germline CDR1 SGHRS, CDR2 YFSETQ. The CDR3 is CASSLIGGEETQYF. DNA for the CDR3: TGCGCCAGCAGCCTCATTGGGGGGGAAGAGACCCAGTACTTC.

Details on this clone: Different DNA sequences within this sample yield the same CDR3. V is TRBV29-1 and J is TRBJ1-2; D not resolved. Trimming removed 3 bases from V and 0 bases from J, with 5 bases in between. This CDR3 has 12 amino acids. Germline V CDR1 and CDR2: SQVTM, ANQGSEA. As DNA, the CDR3 is TGCAGCGTTGACAGCACTAACTATGGCTACACCTTC. Translation: CSVDSTNYGYTF.

The V and J genes are TRBV10-3 and TRBJ1-1; D perhaps matches TRBD1 (5 bases). Germline values: CDR1 ENHRY, CDR2 SYGVKD. CDR3 length equals 13 residues. V was clipped by 7 bases and J by 0 bases, with 9 bases between them. DNA of the CDR3: TGTGCCATCACCCAGACAGTGAACACTGAAGCTTTCTTT. It yields the protein CAITQTVNTEAFF.

This chain links TRBV4-2 with TRBJ1-3, with D tentatively TRBD1 (6 bases). This CDR3 comprises 14 residues. Trimming pared 4 bases from V and 2 bases from J, leaving 9 bases between. CDR1 and CDR2 (germline): LGHNA, YNFKEQ. CDR3 bases: TGTGCCAGCAGCCCTGCAGGGGCTGGAAACACCATATATTTT. Translated: CASSPAGAGNTIYF.

The V call is TRBV9, the J call TRBJ1-2, with D unresolved. The CDR3 runs to 14 residues. Germline V gene lookup returns CDR1 SGDLS and CDR2 YYNGEE. Trimming left V 2 bases short and J 1 base short, with 9 bases between. CDR3 DNA: TGTGCCAGCAGCGTTGGGAACGGTAACTATGGCTACACCTTC. This sequence encodes CASSVGNGNYGYTF.